The 5 T cell receptor beta chains in this list originate from one sample, sequenced in a study of identical twins. TCRdb independently ran MiXCR on the 5' RACE reads; one entry per CDR3 protein. The data contain some 630,000 distinct CDR3 sequences, around 7.4% of them singletons. These data were also reused for a study on yellow fever vaccine responses in identical twins.

The sequencing sample was made of PBMCs. Source of these receptors: a woman between 18 and 30 years old in good health.

This clonotype was detected ten times or more. The genes are TRBV12-3 or TRBV12-4 and TRBJ2-1, with a possible D match to TRBD2 (6 bases). V was shortened by 3 bases and J by 0 bases, with 9 bases between the two germline ends. The length of the CDR3 is 15 residues. CDR3 DNA: TGTGCCAGCAGTTTCTACGGGAGCTCCTACAATGAGCAGTTCTTC. Its protein is CASSFYGSSYNEQFF.

The chain is built from TRBV6-2 or TRBV6-3 and TRBJ2-7; a weak D match, TRBD2 (6 bases). Germline-derived CDR1 and CDR2 are MNHEY and SVGEGT. This CDR3 contains 14 residues. The V and J ends lost 3 bases and 1 base respectively, with 10 bases between them. DNA for the CDR3: TGTGCCAGCAGTTATACGGGACTGTCCTACGAGCAGTACGTC. It is translated as CASSYTGLSYEQYV.

There are many counts of this clonotype. The rearrangement joins TRBV7-6 to TRBJ2-2; D ambiguous. The CDR3 has 13 amino acids. Looked up from germline, CDR1 is SGHVS and CDR2 is FNYEAQ. V was clipped by 4 bases and J by 8 bases, with 11 bases between them. CDR3 bases: TGTGCCAGCAGCTCGATTGACCTAGGGGAGCTGTTTTTT. Its translation is CASSSIDLGELFF.

V and J are TRBV11-1 and TRBJ2-1; the match to TRBD2 covers 13 bases. V dropped 8 bases and J dropped 5; count of bases not matched to a gene: 21. The V gene's germline CDR1 is SGHAT and CDR2 FQDESV (reference sequence). The CDR3 length is 20 residues. Here the CDR3 reads CASGSLDGLAGVWVHNEQFF. The CDR3 nucleotides are TGTGCCAGCGGTAGCTTAGATGGACTAGCGGGAGTGTGGGTCCACAATGAGCAGTTCTTC.

This clonotype showed up many times. V and J are TRBV7-8 and TRBJ2-7; 7 nucleotides agree with TRBD2. The germline gives CDR1 SGHVS, CDR2 FQNEAQ. The V segment lost 1 base and the J segment 3 bases; nucleotides outside the gene matches: 3. This CDR3 comprises 14 residues. CDR3 nucleotide sequence: TGTGCCAGCAGCTTAGGGGGGGGTATCTACGAGCAGTACGTC. Encoded protein: CASSLGGGIYEQYV.